This TCR beta chain was profiled in a study of cytomegalovirus exposure and HLA in healthy donors. Overall study: Both the roughly 120 validation repertoires and the approximately 700 first-cohort repertoires used the same platform, as reported by a later analysis. Broader study findings: Cytomegalovirus association was assigned to over 150 TCR beta chains. Subsequent analysis revealed that first-cohort TCR clusters tended to co-occur in the 95 to 150 validation repertoires.

Regarding this clone: Its antigen is not identified.

The data were produced by immunoSEQ multiplex PCR, yet TCRdb's version contains in-frame clones alone and is incomplete. Of about 110,000 clones in the sample, around 95% are singletons; the top ten hold around 0.65%. The CDR3 is 15 residues long. Per germline, CDR1 LGHNA and CDR2 YNFKEQ. V dropped 0 bases and J dropped 2 bases, with 8 bases sitting between them. The sequenced material came from PBMCs. The rearrangement uses TRBV4-2 and TRBJ2-1, with D possibly matching TRBD1 (5 bases). The clonotype comes from a woman between 18 and 29 years old in good health and CMV-seronegative. CDR3: CASSQEVQAYNEQFF. In nucleotides, the CDR3 is TGTGCCAGCAGCCAAGAAGTACAGGCCTACAATGAGCAGTTCTTC.